These 10 T cell receptor gamma chains originate from one sample sequenced in a study of gamma-delta T cells after stem cell transplantation. TCRdb called clones from the RT-PCR reads again using CATT. The profile shows 1,000 to 1,500 gamma-chain clones, about 82% of them singletons. Specimen: gamma-delta T cells. The source of these receptors is a human donor. It is not recorded whose cells these are; they may come from a transplant donor.

Of note for this clone: This sequence is one base from a far larger clone and is likely a read error. The chain joins TRGV9 to TRGJP. TCRdb lists no J gene, so it was determined here by aligning the DNA to germline. The length of the CDR3 is 16 residues. Looked up from germline, CDR1 is GITISATS and CDR2 is ISYDGTV (reference sequence). The CDR3 is CALWEVQKLGKKIKVF. CDR3 in DNA: TGTGCCTTGTGGGAGGTGCAAAAGTTGGGCAAAAAAATCAAGGTATTT.

Notes on this clone: This CDR3 is also generated by other DNA sequences in the sample. This chain connects TRGV4 to TRGJ1 or TRGJ2. Matching the DNA to germline supplied the J gene, which TCRdb does not give. This CDR3 comprises 12 residues. Germline V gene data show CDR1 as EGSTGY and CDR2 as YDSYTSSV. The V segment lost 0 bases and the J segment 7 bases; nucleotides outside the gene matches: 3. The DNA of the CDR3 is TGTGCCACCTGGGATGGGCTATATAAGAAACTCTTT. Translation gives CATWDGLYKKLF.

This chain links TRGV5 with TRGJP2. Assignment of the J gene here rests on matching the DNA to germline, because TCRdb gives none. The CDR3 has 17 amino acids. V lost 0 bases and J lost 4; bases outside the gene matches: 11. CDR1 VINAFY and CDR2 YDVSNSKD come from the germline V gene. CDR3 DNA: TGTGCCACCTGGGACAGGCGCAACGGGATTAGTGATTGGATCAAGACGTTT. Translated, it gives CATWDRRNGISDWIKTF.

The chain links TRGV4 to TRGJP. TCRdb offers no J gene call, so here the DNA was matched to germline to obtain one. The V gene's germline CDR1 is EGSTGY and CDR2 YDSYTSSV. This CDR3 spans 16 amino acids. V shed 5 bases and J 2 bases; nucleotides not matched to a gene: 3. This chain's CDR3 is CATWVRQELGKKIKVF. CDR3 sequence (DNA): TGTGCCACCTGGGTACGGCAAGAGTTGGGCAAAAAAATCAAGGTATTT.

The rearrangement links TRGV3 to TRGJ1 or TRGJ2. TCRdb carries no J gene annotation; the J gene was assigned here by matching the DNA with germline. CDR1 and CDR2 (germline): VTNTFY, YDVSTARD (reference sequence). The CDR3 is 14 amino acids. J lost 3 bases, V lost 0 bases, and 5 bases had no gene match. CDR3 region: CATWDRPSYYKKLF. In nucleotides, the CDR3 is TGTGCCACCTGGGACAGGCCGTCTTATTATAAGAAACTCTTT.

The chain uses TRGV9 and TRGJP. TCRdb offers no J gene call, so here the DNA was matched to germline to obtain one. V was pared by 5 bases and J by 9 bases, with 10 bases of the junction left unmatched. CDR1 GITISATS and CDR2 ISYDGTV come from the germline V gene (reference sequence). This CDR3 comprises 16 residues. The CDR3 spells CALWGLLGLGKKIKVF. In DNA form, the CDR3 reads TGTGCCTTGTGGGGACTTTTGGGGTTGGGCAAAAAAATCAAGGTATTT.

The chain recombines TRGV4 with TRGJ1 or TRGJ2. TCRdb does not report a J gene; here it was assigned by matching the DNA to germline references. Germline CDR1 is EGSTGY and CDR2 is YDSYTSSV. Trimming at V came to 4 bases and at J to 0 bases, leaving 3 bases not matched to a gene. CDR3 length: 13 amino acids. CDR3 loop: CATWEGNYYKKLF. The DNA for the CDR3 is TGTGCCACCTGGGAGGGGAATTATTATAAGAAACTCTTT.

V gene TRGV5 combines with J gene TRGJP2. The J gene is absent in TCRdb and was assigned here via DNA matching to germline. The germline V gene encodes CDR1 VINAFY and CDR2 YDVSNSKD. The trim removed 2 bases at V and 1 base at J, leaving 7 bases unmatched. The CDR3 spans 16 residues. CDR3 sequence reads: CATWDKLGSSDWIKTF. The CDR3 nucleotides read TGTGCCACCTGGGACAAACTAGGTAGTAGTGATTGGATCAAGACGTTT.

This sequence joins TRGV2 and TRGJ1 or TRGJ2. The J gene, absent from TCRdb, was called here by matching the DNA to germline. CDR1 EGSNGY and CDR2 YDSYNSKV come from the germline V gene. Trimming removed 0 bases from V and 0 bases from J; junction bases left unmatched: 5. There are 15 residues in the CDR3. CDR3 residues: CATWDGRPNYYKKLF. The CDR3 nucleotides read TGTGCCACCTGGGACGGGCGGCCGAATTATTATAAGAAACTCTTT.

The rearrangement joins TRGV3 to TRGJ1 or TRGJ2. No J segment appears in TCRdb, so it was assigned here by matching the sequence to germline. Per the germline V gene, CDR1 is VTNTFY and CDR2 is YDVSTARD (reference sequence). V shed 0 bases, J shed 3 bases, and the junction held 11 bases outside the gene matches. This CDR3 contains 16 residues. CDR3 nucleotides: TGTGCCACCTGGGACAGGCCCGGATGGCGTTATTATAAGAAACTCTTT. This codes for CATWDRPGWRYYKKLF.